Detailed here is one T cell receptor beta chain. Template material for amplifying TCR beta CDR3 regions consisted of RNA transcripts. RT-PCR in the first round (using the HTBI primer set) targeted the TCR CDR3. TCRdb redid the calling of the multiplex PCR reads with MiXCR, one entry per CDR3 protein. The sample consists of around 290,000 distinct CDR3 sequences, about an eighth of them appearing once. The record originates from a study of T cells in Graves' hyperthyroidism and ophthalmopathy. Patients aged 18 to 65 had newly diagnosed hyperthyroidism that had lasted under 2 months. Predating any ophthalmopathy symptoms, the blood sample was taken at first hyperthyroidism diagnosis. PBMCs came from more than 9 ml fresh peripheral blood. Germline lookup yields CDR1 SEHNR and CDR2 FQNEAQ (reference sequence). V was shortened by 0 bases and J by 8 bases, with 16 bases between the two germline ends. The CDR3 has 16 residues.

Sequenced input: blood. The sequence derives from a woman aged 25 to 39 with Graves' hyperthyroidism that later progressed to Graves' ophthalmopathy. The rearrangement links TRBV7-9 to TRBJ2-2, with no clear D. The CDR3 protein is CASSLASPGIGGELFF. CDR3 bases: TGTGCCAGCAGCTTAGCTTCCCCTGGGATCGGAGGGGAGCTGTTTTTT. The full variable domain, with the rest looked up from reference TRBV7-9 and TRBJ2-2, is DTGVSQNPRHKITKRGQNVTFRCDPISEHNRLYWYRQTLGQGPEFLTYFQNEAQLEKSRLLSDRFSAERPKGSFSTLEIQRTEQGDSAMYLCASSLASPGIGGELFFGEGSRLTVL.